The text below deals with one T cell receptor (beta chain). Its antigen is unidentified. PCR involved 60 Vbeta and 13 Jbeta primers. Some clones are missing from TCRdb's copy, which holds only in-frame ones; the method was immunoSEQ multiplex PCR. This sample yields under 200,000 clones, of which roughly 80% are seen a single time; 0.5% to 0.55% belongs to the top ten. The data derive from a study of cytomegalovirus exposure and HLA in healthy donors. General observations from the study: A later analysis revealed that TCR association rates differed between HLA loci, peaking at DRB1 and bottoming out at HLA-C.

V shed 5 bases, J shed 0 bases, and the junction held 10 bases outside the gene matches. This CDR3 is 18 amino acids long. Germline values: CDR1 SEHNR, CDR2 FQNEAQ (reference sequence). The clonotype was recovered from a woman aged 45-59 years in good health and CMV-seronegative. Source material: PBMCs. The gene calls are TRBV7-9 and TRBJ2-1, with TRBD2 matching 10 bases. In nucleotides, the CDR3 is TGTGCCAGCAGCCCCAGAGGTAGCGGGGGGAGCTCCTACAATGAGCAGTTCTTC. Its translation: CASSPRGSGGSSYNEQFF.